The 10 T cell receptor beta chains below come from one sample, sequenced in a study of blood T cells in healthy people across ages. A J-beta primer mix and a sample-barcoded 5' primer were used in a second PCR of roughly 6 to 12 cycles. TCRdb re-called the 5' RACE reads through MiXCR, storing one row per CDR3 protein. This sample has more than 1,000,000 distinct CDR3 sequences, with roughly a quarter found just once. The sample also formed part of further work on T cells of mothers and their children.

The specimen was blood. The receptors originated from a girl aged 2 to 9 in good health.

V and J are TRBV6-6 and TRBJ1-6, with TRBD1 identical over 9 bases. Per the germline V gene, CDR1 is MNHNY and CDR2 is SVGAGI (reference sequence). Germline trimming cut 2 bases from V and 4 bases from J; bases unmatched to any gene: 3. This CDR3 has 16 residues. The chain's CDR3 is CASSYDGTGYNSPLHF. The CDR3 DNA follows: TGTGCCAGCAGTTACGACGGGACAGGGTATAATTCACCCCTCCACTTT.

V is TRBV19 and J is TRBJ2-1; D remains ambiguous. V lost 5 bases, J lost 4 bases, and 12 bases lay in between. Germline V gives CDR1 LNHDA, CDR2 SQIVND (reference sequence). This CDR3 is 14 amino acids long. CDR3 sequence: CASSPVLGYNEQFF. For the CDR3, the DNA is TGTGCCAGTAGTCCGGTTCTGGGGTACAATGAGCAGTTCTTC.

The chain has TRBV12-3 or TRBV12-4 and TRBJ2-7; 11 bases align to TRBD2. Trimming cost V 8 bases and J 11 bases; bases outside gene matches: 14. The CDR3 is 14 residues long. Here the CDR3 reads CASSLGTSGVRKYF. The CDR3 DNA reads as TGTGCCAGCTCCCTTGGGACTAGCGGTGTACGAAAGTACTTC.

V and J are TRBV4-3 and TRBJ1-1, with unresolved D. Germline CDR1 and CDR2: LGHNA and YSLEER. V gave up 2 bases and J gave up 1 base, with 17 bases separating them. There are 17 residues in the CDR3. CDR3 sequence (DNA): TGCGCCAGCAGCCAATTCGAAGCAAGGACGGGGAACACTGAAGCTTTCTTT. Its translation: CASSQFEARTGNTEAFF.

The chain joins TRBV20-1 to TRBJ2-1, with 13 bases aligning to TRBD2. The germline gives CDR1 DFQATT, CDR2 SNEGSKA (reference sequence). CDR3 length equals 18 residues. The ends lost 6 bases at V and 3 bases at J; junction bases unmatched: 14. CDR3 sequence: CSAAGLAGEKMGYNEQFF. For the CDR3, the DNA is TGCAGTGCCGCAGGACTAGCGGGAGAAAAGATGGGCTACAATGAGCAGTTCTTC.

Only a few counts were recorded for this clonotype. This rearrangement joins TRBV6-6 to TRBJ2-5, with D possibly being TRBD2 (5 bases). The end of the DNA aligns better with TRBJ2-7, so the J call may be wrong. Germline V gene lookup returns CDR1 MNHNY and CDR2 SVGAGI (reference sequence). The CDR3 totals 15 residues. Written as DNA, the CDR3 is TGTGCCAGCAGTTACTCGGACTCCAACCACTACGAGCAGTACTTC. Its protein is CASSYSDSNHYEQYF.

The gene calls are TRBV6-1 and TRBJ1-5; D not certain. In germline, CDR1 is MNHNS, CDR2 SASEGT. The CDR3 covers 13 residues. Trimming took off 4 bases at V and 5 bases at J, with 9 bases between the two ends. CDR3 amino acids: CASSGLWDQPQHF. The CDR3 nucleotides read TGTGCCAGCAGTGGACTATGGGATCAGCCCCAGCATTTT.

This clonotype was detected a few times. This chain joins TRBV5-1 and TRBJ1-5, with 8 nucleotides matching TRBD1. After removal of 1 base from V and 6 bases from J, the junction contained 6 bases not matched to a gene. Germline assignment: CDR1 SGHRS and CDR2 YFSETQ. This CDR3 contains 15 residues. CDR3 in amino acids: CASSLLTGEGQPQHF. In nucleotides, the CDR3 is TGCGCCAGCAGCTTGTTGACAGGGGAGGGTCAGCCCCAGCATTTT.

The chain carries TRBV12-3 or TRBV12-4 and TRBJ2-3; D is uncertain. The CDR3 has 11 residues. Deletions cut 7 bases from V and 11 bases from J, with 13 bases between. CDR3 DNA: TGTGCCAGCAAGGCGGCAGATGTGCAGTATTTT. The encoded protein is CASKAADVQYF.

This clonotype was seen ten or more times. The junction does not match germline at one end; this may be a read error. The chain is built from TRBV5-1 and TRBJ1-1; D not certain. This CDR3 comprises 12 residues. Germline V CDR1 and CDR2: SGHRS, YFSETQ. CDR3 loop: CASSWTGTEAFF. The CDR3 nucleotides read TGTGCCAGCAGTTGGACGGGGACTGAAGCTTTCTTT.